The 13 T cell receptor beta chains below come from one sample, sequenced in a study of cytomegalovirus exposure and HLA in healthy donors. The PCR used 60 Vbeta and 13 Jbeta primers. Profiled with immunoSEQ multiplex PCR; TCRdb holds only in-frame clones, not every one. The sample records 100,000 to 150,000 clones, around 76% being singletons. The source material was PBMCs. These TCRs come from a woman aged 50 to 60 in good health and CMV-seronegative.

This clone was counted a single time. The chain has TRBV10-3 and TRBJ2-7, with 10 bases fitting TRBD1. The trim removed 6 bases at V and 4 bases at J, leaving 6 bases unmatched. CDR1 and CDR2 from the germline V gene are ENHRY and SYGVKD. This CDR3 has 14 amino acids. The CDR3 sequence: CAIRGQGFSYEQYV. In DNA, the CDR3 is TGTGCCATCAGGGGACAGGGGTTTTCGTACGAGCAGTACGTC.

Here the CDR3 DNA reads TGTGCCTGGAAGAGATCCGTCGGGGAGCTGTTTTTT. The encoded protein is CAWKRSVGELFF. This chain joins TRBV30 and TRBJ2-2; D ambiguous. The CDR3 runs to 12 residues. Trimming left V 4 bases short and J 7 bases short, with 10 bases between. CDR1 and CDR2 from the germline V gene are GTSNPN and SVGIG (reference sequence).

The table lists this clone with a count of one. This chain uses TRBV10-3 with TRBJ1-1; TRBD1 matches at 10 bases. CDR1 ENHRY and CDR2 SYGVKD come from the germline V gene. V gave up 9 bases and J gave up 4 bases; unmatched junction bases: 14. This CDR3 has 16 residues. For the CDR3, the DNA is TGTGCCATGCTCTCCGGGACAGGGGCCGAGGGCACTGAAGCTTTCTTT. It translates to CAMLSGTGAEGTEAFF.

The chain couples TRBV6-5 to TRBJ1-5; maybe TRBD1 (6 bases). The length of the CDR3 is 13 residues. V was pared by 5 bases and J by 4 bases, with 9 bases between. Germline V CDR1 and CDR2: MNHEY, SVGAGI. The CDR3 region has the DNA TGTGCCAGCAGTCCGGGACATAATCAGCCCCAGCATTTT. Its protein product is CASSPGHNQPQHF.

This chain links TRBV29-1 with TRBJ2-1, with TRBD2 matching over 8 bases. This CDR3 is 15 amino acids long. V lost 3 bases, J lost 7 bases, and 11 bases stayed unmatched. Germline assignment: CDR1 SQVTM and CDR2 ANQGSEA. CDR3 DNA sequence: TGCAGCGTTGATGAGCGGGAGTTCGAATTGAATGAGCAGTTCTTC. Encoded protein: CSVDEREFELNEQFF.

This sequence joins TRBV19 and TRBJ1-4; D remains unclear. V lost 3 bases, J lost 10 bases, and 9 bases lay in between. Germline assignment: CDR1 LNHDA and CDR2 SQIVND (reference sequence). The CDR3 length is 12 residues. CDR3 nucleotide sequence: TGTGCCAGTAGTATCGAGCTCGGAAAACTGTTTTTT. Translation: CASSIELGKLFF.

J is TRBJ1-5 and V is TRBV15, with D maybe TRBD1 (6 bases). Trimming took 5 bases from V and 2 from J, leaving 13 bases between them. The length of the CDR3 is 15 residues. Germline CDR1 is LNHNV and CDR2 is YYDKDF (reference sequence). CDR3 coding DNA: TGTGCCACCAGCCGATACAGGGCTGGCAATCAGCCCCAGCATTTT. This sequence encodes CATSRYRAGNQPQHF.

The chain uses TRBV4-2 and TRBJ2-2; the D gene is possibly TRBD1 (6 bases). The CDR3 contains 15 residues. Deletions cut 6 bases from V and 1 base from J, with 12 bases between. Germline loops: CDR1 LGHNA, CDR2 YNFKEQ. The CDR3 DNA reads TGTGCCAGCAGACCCGGGACACTGAACACCGGGGAGCTGTTTTTT. Translating gives CASRPGTLNTGELFF.

The chain employs TRBV6-4 and TRBJ2-2; TRBD1 agrees at 7 bases. Looked up from germline, CDR1 is MRHNA and CDR2 is SNTAGT. The CDR3 spans 15 residues. V lost 2 bases and J lost 2; bases outside the gene matches: 2. CDR3 loop: CASSDDRDNTGELFF. CDR3 coding DNA: TGTGCCAGCAGTGACGACAGGGATAACACCGGGGAGCTGTTTTTT.

V gene TRBV5-6 combines with J gene TRBJ1-3; D gene unclear. CDR1 and CDR2 from the germline V gene are SGHDT and YYEEEE. Trimming removed 5 bases from V and 0 bases from J, with 12 bases in between. The CDR3 is 15 amino acids. The CDR3 sequence: CASRGGLSSGNTIYF. DNA of the CDR3: TGTGCCAGCAGGGGTGGACTGTCCTCTGGAAACACCATATATTTT.

The chain is built from TRBV7-9 and TRBJ2-7, with D possibly matching TRBD2 (6 bases). Between the trimmed V and J ends, which lost 5 bases and 3 bases, there was a span of 11 bases. The CDR3 extends over 13 amino acids. In germline, CDR1 is SEHNR, CDR2 FQNEAQ (reference sequence). The CDR3 sequence: CASSPREVYEQYF. The CDR3 DNA sequence: TGTGCCAGCAGCCCAAGGGAGGTCTACGAGCAGTACTTC.

The genes are TRBV30 and TRBJ2-3, with D perhaps TRBD2 (5 bases). V was cut by 2 bases and J by 4 bases, with 10 bases left in between. The CDR3 covers 13 residues. CDR1 and CDR2 from the germline V gene are GTSNPN and SVGIG (reference sequence). CDR3: CAWSPSSPDTQYF. The CDR3 DNA reads as TGTGCCTGGAGTCCTTCTAGCCCAGATACGCAGTATTTT.

The chain links TRBV28 to TRBJ1-5; 9 nucleotides align to TRBD1. The germline V gene encodes CDR1 MDHEN and CDR2 SYDVKM. This CDR3 comprises 16 residues. V shed 3 bases and J 8 bases; nucleotides not matched to a gene: 11. As DNA, the CDR3 is TGTGCCAGCAGTTTTCGGGACAGGGTTAAGGAGGAGCCCCAGCATTTT. This gives the protein CASSFRDRVKEEPQHF.